This TCR beta chain was found in a study of CD8 T cells in ankylosing spondylitis. The CDR3 sequence is 14 residues long. Germline CDR1 reads DFQATT; CDR2 reads SNEGSKA (reference sequence). Trimming shortened V by 4 bases and J by 1 base, and 12 bases separated the two germline ends. TCRdb re-derived calls from the 5' RACE reads in MiXCR, one entry per CDR3 protein. Here the sample spans roughly 240,000 distinct CDR3 sequences, around 32% being singletons. This clonotype was observed a few times. The sample consisted of blood, either unsorted or a sorted T cell fraction (not recorded which). This receptor was obtained from a male donor with ankylosing spondylitis or in good health (not recorded which). J is TRBJ2-3 and V is TRBV20-1, with D possibly TRBD1 on 6 matching bases. CDR3 region: CSAILGARTDTQYF. The CDR3 DNA follows: TGCAGTGCTATTTTGGGGGCCCGCACAGATACGCAGTATTTT.